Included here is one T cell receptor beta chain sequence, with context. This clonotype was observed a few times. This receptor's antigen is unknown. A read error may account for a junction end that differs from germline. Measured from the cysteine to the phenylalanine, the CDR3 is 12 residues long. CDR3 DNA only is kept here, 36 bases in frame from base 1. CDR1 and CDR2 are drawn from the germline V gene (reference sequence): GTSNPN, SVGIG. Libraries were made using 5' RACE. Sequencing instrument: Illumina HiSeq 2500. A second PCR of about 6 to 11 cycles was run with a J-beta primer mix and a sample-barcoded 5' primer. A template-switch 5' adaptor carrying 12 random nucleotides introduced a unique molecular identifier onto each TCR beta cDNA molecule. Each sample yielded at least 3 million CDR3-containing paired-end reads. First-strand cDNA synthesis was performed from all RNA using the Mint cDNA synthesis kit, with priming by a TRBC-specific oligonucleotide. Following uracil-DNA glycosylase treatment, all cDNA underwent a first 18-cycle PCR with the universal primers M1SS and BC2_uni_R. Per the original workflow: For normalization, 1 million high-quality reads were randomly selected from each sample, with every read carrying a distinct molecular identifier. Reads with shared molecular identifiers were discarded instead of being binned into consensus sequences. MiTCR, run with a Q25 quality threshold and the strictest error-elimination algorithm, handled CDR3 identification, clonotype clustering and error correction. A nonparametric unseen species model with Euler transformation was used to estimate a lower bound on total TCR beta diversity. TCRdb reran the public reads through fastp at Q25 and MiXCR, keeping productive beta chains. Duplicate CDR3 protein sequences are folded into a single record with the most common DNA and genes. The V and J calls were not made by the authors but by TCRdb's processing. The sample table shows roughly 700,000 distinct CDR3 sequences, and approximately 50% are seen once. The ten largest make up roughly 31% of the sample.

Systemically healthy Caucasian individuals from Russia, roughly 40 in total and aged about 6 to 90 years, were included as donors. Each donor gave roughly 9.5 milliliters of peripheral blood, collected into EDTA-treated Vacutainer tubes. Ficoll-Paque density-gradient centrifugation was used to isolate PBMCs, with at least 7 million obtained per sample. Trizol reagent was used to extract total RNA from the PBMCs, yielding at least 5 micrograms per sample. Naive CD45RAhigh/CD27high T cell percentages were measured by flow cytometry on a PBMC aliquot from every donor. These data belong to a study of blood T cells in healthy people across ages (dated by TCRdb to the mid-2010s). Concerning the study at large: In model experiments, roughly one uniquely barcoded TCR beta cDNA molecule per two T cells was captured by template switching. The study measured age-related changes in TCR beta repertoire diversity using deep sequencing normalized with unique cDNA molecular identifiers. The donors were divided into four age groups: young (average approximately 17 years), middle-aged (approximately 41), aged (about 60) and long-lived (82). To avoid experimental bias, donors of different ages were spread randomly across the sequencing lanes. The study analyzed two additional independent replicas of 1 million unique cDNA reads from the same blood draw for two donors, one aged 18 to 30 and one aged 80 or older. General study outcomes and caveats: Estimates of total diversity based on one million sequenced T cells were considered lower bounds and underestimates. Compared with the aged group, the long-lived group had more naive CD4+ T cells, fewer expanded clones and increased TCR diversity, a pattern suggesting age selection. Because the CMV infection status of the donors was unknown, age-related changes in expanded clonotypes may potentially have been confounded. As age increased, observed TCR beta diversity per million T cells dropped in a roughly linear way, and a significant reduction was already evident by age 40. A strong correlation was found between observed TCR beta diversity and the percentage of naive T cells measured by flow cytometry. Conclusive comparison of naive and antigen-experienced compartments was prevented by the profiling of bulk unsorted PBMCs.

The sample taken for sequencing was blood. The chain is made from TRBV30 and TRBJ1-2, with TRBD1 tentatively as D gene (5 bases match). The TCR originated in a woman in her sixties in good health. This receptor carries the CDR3 CAGSVQVYGYTF. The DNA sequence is TGTGCCGGGAGTGTACAGGTCTATGGCTACACCTTC.